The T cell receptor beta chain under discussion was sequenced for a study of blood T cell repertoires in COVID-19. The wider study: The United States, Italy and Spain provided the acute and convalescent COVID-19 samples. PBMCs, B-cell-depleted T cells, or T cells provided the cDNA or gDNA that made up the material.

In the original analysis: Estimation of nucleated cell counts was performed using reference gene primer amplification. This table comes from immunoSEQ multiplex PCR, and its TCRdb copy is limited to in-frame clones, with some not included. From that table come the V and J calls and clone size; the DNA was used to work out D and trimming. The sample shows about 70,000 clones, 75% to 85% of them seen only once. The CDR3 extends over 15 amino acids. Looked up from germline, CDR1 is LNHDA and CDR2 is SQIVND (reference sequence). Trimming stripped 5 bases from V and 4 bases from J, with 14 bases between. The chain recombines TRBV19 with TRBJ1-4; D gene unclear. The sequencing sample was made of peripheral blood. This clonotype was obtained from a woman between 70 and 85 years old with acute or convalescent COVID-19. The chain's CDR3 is CASSFVAFGNEKLFF. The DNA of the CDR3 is TGTGCCAGTAGTTTTGTAGCATTCGGTAATGAAAAACTGTTTTTT.